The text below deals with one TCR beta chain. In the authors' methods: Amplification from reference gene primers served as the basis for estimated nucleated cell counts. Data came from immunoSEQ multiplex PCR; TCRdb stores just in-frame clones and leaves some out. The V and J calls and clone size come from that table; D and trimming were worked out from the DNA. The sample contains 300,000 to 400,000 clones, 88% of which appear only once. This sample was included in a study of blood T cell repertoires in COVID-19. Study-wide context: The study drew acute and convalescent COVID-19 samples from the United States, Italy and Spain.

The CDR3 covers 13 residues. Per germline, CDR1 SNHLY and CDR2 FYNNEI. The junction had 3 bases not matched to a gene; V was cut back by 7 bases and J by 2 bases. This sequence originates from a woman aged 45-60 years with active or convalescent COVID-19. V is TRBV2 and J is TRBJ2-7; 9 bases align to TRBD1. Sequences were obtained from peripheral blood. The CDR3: CASITGGAYEQYF. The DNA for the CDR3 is TGTGCCAGCATTACAGGGGGCGCCTACGAGCAGTACTTC.